One TCR beta chain is described in this entry. Its target is not known. Profiling relied on immunoSEQ multiplex PCR, and the TCRdb table lists in-frame clones only, not all of them. Of roughly 120,000 clones detected, more than 70% appear once; the ten largest clones hold 1.5% to 2%. The record originates from a study of cytomegalovirus exposure and HLA in healthy donors. Study-wide results and limits: According to a subsequent analysis, TCR clusters from the first cohort were inclined to appear together in the roughly 120 validation repertoires. The listing of roughly 160 TCR beta chains classed them as cytomegalovirus-associated. Reported performance of the classifier showed diagnosis of cytomegalovirus status with high specificity and sensitivity.

Germline assignment: CDR1 SGDLS and CDR2 YYNGEE. V lost 4 bases to trimming and J lost 2 bases; unmatched junction nucleotides: 7. This CDR3 contains 16 residues. The sequenced sample consisted of PBMCs. V and J are TRBV9 and TRBJ2-2, with 8 bases fitting TRBD2. The receptor's source is a man younger than 35 in good health and CMV-seronegative. The CDR3 here is CASSQISGTNTGELFF. In nucleotides, the CDR3 is TGTGCCAGCAGCCAGATTAGCGGGACTAACACCGGGGAGCTGTTTTTT.